This entry describes one TCR beta chain. Its matching antigen is unknown. These data come from a study of cytomegalovirus exposure and HLA in healthy donors. Overall study results and limits: Indistinguishable V segments such as TRBV6-2 and TRBV6-3 were excluded. In vitro, three CMV-associated chains proved specific for CMV antigens. According to the study, roughly 160 TCR beta chains were cytomegalovirus-associated. Later examination showed HLA-associated TCR beta chains had greater clonal expansion than equally common others.

CDR1 GTSNPN and CDR2 SVGIG come from the germline V gene (reference sequence). The CDR3 covers 13 residues. Trimming took 1 base from V and 7 from J, leaving 14 bases between them. Primers: 60 Vbeta forward and 13 Jbeta reverse. Profiled with immunoSEQ multiplex PCR; TCRdb holds only in-frame clones, not every one. The table shows about 130,000 clones, with about 84% occurring only once. The TCR comes from a boy aged 10-17 years in good health and CMV-seronegative. The chain links TRBV30 to TRBJ2-7, with D possibly being TRBD1 (5 bases). Sequenced: PBMCs. The CDR3 spells CAWSEGAPREQYF. The CDR3 DNA reads as TGTGCCTGGAGTGAAGGGGCACCGAGGGAGCAGTACTTC.